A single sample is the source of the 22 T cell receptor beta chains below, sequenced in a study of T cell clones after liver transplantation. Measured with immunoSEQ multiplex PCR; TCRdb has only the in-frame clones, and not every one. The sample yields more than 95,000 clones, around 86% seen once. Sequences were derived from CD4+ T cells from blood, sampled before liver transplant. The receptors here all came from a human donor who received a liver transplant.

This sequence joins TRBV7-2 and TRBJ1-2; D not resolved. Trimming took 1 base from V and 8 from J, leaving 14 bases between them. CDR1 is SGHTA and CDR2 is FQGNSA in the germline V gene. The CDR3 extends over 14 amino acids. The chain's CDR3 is CASSLGLGGEGYTF. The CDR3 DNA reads TGTGCCAGCAGCTTAGGTCTGGGTGGAGAAGGCTACACCTTC.

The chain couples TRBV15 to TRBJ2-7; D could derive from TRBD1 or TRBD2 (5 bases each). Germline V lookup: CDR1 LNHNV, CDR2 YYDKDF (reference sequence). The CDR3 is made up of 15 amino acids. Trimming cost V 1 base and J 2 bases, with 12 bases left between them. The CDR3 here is CATSRGFVGAYEQYF. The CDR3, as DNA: TGTGCCACCAGCAGAGGCTTTGTGGGGGCCTACGAGCAGTACTTC.

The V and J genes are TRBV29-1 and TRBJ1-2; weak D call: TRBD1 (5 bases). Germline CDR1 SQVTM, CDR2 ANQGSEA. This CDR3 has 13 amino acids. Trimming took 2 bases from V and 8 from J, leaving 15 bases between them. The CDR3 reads CSVEPQGVRGYTF. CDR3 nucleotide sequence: TGCAGCGTTGAACCCCAGGGAGTCCGCGGCTACACCTTC.

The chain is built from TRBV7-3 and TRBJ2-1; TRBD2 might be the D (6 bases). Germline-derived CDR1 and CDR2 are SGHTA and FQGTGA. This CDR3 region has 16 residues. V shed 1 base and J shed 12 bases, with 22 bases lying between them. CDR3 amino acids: CASSLNHMAGQAGQFF. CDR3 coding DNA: TGTGCCAGCAGCTTAAATCATATGGCAGGACAAGCGGGGCAGTTCTTC. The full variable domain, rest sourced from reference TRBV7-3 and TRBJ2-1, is GAGVSQTPSNKVTEKGKYVELRCDPISGHTALYWYRQSLGQGPEFLIYFQGTGAADDSGLPNDRFFAVRPEGSVSTLKIQRTERGDSAVYLCASSLNHMAGQAGQFFGPGTRLTVL.

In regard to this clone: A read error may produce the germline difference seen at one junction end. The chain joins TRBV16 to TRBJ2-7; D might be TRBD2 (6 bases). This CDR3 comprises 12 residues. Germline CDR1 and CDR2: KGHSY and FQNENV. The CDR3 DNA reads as TGTGCCAGCAGCCAGTCGCGAACCGGGACTCACTTC. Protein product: CASSQSRTGTHF.

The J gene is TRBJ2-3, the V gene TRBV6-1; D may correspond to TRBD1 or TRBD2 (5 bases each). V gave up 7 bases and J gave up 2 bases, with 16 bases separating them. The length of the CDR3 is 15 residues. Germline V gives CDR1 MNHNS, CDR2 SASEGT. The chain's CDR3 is CASNAGTQHTDTQYF. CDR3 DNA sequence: TGTGCCAGCAACGCCGGGACCCAGCACACAGATACGCAGTATTTT.

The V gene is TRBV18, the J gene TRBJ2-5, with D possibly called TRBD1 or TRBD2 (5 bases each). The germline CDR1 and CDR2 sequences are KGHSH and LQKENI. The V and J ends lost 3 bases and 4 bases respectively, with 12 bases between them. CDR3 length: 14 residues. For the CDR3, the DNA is TGTGCCAGCTCACCCGGGACCCGAGGAGAGACCCAGTACTTC. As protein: CASSPGTRGETQYF.

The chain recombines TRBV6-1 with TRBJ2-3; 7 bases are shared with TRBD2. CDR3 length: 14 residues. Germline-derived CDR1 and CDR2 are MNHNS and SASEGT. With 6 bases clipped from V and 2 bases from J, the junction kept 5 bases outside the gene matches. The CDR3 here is CASRWSGTTDTQYF. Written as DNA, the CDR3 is TGTGCCAGCAGGTGGAGCGGGACCACAGATACGCAGTATTTT.

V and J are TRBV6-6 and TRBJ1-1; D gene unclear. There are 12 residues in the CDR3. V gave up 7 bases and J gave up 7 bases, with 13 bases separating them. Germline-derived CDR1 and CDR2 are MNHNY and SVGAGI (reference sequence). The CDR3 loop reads CASTLRKGEAFF. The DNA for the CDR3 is TGTGCCAGCACACTACGGAAGGGTGAAGCTTTCTTT.

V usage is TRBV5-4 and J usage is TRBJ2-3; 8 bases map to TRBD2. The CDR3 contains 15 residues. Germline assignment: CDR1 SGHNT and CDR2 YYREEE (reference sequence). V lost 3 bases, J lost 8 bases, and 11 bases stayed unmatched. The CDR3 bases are TGTGCCAGCAGCTCAGGGGAGCGGGCGGGGGGTACGCAGTATTTT. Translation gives CASSSGERAGGTQYF. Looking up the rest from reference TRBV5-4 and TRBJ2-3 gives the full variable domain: ETGVTQSPTHLIKTRGQQVTLRCSSQSGHNTVSWYQQALGQGPQFIFQYYREEENGRGNFPPRFSGLQFPNYSSELNVNALELDDSALYLCASSSGERAGGTQYFGPGTRLTVL.

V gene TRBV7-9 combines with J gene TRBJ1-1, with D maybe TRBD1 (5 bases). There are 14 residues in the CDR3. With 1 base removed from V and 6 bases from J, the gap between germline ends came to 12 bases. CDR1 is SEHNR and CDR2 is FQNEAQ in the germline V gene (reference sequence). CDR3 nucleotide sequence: TGTGCCAGCAGCTTAGACGGGACGAGAGCTGAAGCTTTCTTT. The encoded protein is CASSLDGTRAEAFF.

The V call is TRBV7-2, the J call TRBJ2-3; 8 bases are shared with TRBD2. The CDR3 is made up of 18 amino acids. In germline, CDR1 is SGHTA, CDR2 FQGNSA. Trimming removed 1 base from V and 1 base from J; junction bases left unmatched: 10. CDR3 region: CASSLGPGGGGGTDTQYF. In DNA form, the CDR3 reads TGTGCCAGCAGCTTAGGGCCCGGGGGGGGCGGTGGCACAGATACGCAGTATTTT.

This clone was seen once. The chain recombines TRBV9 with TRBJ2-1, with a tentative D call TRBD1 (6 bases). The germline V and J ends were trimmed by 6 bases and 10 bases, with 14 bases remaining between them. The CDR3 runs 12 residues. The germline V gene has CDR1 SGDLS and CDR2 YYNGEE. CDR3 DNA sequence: TGTGCCAGCACCCACAGGGCTGAGGAGCAGTTCTTC. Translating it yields CASTHRAEEQFF.

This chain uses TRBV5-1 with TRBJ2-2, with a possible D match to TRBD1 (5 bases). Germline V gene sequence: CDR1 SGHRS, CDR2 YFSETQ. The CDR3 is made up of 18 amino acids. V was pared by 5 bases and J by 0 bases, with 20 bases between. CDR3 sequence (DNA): TGCGCCAGCAGGCCGGATCCCGGGCAGGGCGCGAACACCGGGGAGCTGTTTTTT. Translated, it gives CASRPDPGQGANTGELFF.

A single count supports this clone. The CDR3 is CASSEGTGGNQPQHF. The CDR3 region has the DNA TGTGCCAGCAGTGAGGGGACGGGGGGCAATCAGCCCCAGCATTTT. The chain has TRBV6-1 and TRBJ1-5; the D gene is possibly TRBD1 (5 bases). The V gene's germline CDR1 is MNHNS and CDR2 SASEGT. This CDR3 has 15 amino acids. Trimming removed 3 bases at V and 2 bases at J, with 11 bases between.

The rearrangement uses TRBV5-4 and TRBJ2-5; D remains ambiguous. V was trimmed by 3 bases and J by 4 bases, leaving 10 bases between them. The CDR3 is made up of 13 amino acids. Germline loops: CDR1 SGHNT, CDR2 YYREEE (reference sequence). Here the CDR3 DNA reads TGTGCCAGCAGCTCCTATAACATAGAGACCCAGTACTTC. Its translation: CASSSYNIETQYF.

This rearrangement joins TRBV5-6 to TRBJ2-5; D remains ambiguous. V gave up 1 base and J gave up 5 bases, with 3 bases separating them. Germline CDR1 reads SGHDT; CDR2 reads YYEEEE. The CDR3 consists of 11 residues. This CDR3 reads CASSLFETQYF. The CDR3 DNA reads TGTGCCAGCAGCTTGTTCGAGACCCAGTACTTC. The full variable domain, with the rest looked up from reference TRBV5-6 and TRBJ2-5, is DAGVTQSPTHLIKTRGQQVTLRCSPKSGHDTVSWYQQALGQGPQFIFQYYEEEERQRGNFPDRFSGHQFPNYSSELNVNALLLGDSALYLCASSLFETQYFGPGTRLLVL.

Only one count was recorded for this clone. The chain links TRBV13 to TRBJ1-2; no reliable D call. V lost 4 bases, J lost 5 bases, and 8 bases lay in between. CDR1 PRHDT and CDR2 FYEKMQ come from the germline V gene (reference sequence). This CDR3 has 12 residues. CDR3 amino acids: CASSSREYGYTF. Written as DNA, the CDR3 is TGTGCCAGCAGCTCCCGGGAATATGGCTACACCTTC.

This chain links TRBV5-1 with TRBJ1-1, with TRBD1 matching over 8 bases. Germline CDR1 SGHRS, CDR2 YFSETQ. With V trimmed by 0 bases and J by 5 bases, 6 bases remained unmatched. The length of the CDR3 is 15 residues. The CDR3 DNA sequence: TGCGCCAGCAGCTTGGCGGGCAGGGGGCAGACTGAAGCTTTCTTT. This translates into CASSLAGRGQTEAFF.

The CDR3 region is CASSGQGSSEQFF. DNA for the CDR3: TGTGCCAGCTCCGGACAGGGATCCAGTGAGCAGTTCTTC. This chain joins TRBV18 and TRBJ2-1; TRBD1 matches at 8 bases. CDR1 is KGHSH and CDR2 is LQKENI in the germline V gene. CDR3 length equals 13 residues. V dropped 6 bases and J dropped 9; count of bases not matched to a gene: 7.

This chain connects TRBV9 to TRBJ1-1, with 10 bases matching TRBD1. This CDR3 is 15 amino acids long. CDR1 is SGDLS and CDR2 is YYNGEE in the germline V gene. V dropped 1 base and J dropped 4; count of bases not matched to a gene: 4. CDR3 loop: CASSVSGTGVTEAFF. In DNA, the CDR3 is TGTGCCAGCAGCGTATCCGGGACAGGGGTCACTGAAGCTTTCTTT.

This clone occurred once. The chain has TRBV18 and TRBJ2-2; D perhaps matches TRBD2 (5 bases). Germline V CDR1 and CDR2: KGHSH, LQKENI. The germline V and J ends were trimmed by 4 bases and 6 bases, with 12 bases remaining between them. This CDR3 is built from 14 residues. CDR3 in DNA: TGTGCCAGCTCACTAAAGGAGAGGGCCGGGGAGCTGTTTTTT. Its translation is CASSLKERAGELFF.